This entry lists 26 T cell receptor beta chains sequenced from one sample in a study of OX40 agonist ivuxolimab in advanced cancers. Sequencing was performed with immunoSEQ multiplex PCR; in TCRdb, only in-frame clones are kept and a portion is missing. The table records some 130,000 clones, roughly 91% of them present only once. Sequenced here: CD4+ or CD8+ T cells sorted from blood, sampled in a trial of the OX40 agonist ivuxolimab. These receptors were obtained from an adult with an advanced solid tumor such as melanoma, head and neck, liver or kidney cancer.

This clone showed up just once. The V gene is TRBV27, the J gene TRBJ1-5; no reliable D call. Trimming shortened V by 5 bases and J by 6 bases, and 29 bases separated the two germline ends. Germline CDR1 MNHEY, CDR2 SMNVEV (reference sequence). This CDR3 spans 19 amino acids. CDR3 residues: CASSKYSNPEVLRLQPQHF. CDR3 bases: TGTGCCAGCAGTAAGTATTCCAACCCGGAGGTATTGCGGCTTCAGCCCCAGCATTTT.

The CDR3 nucleotides are TGTGCCAGCAGCTTAGAGGTCCCCAGCGGGGAGCTGTTTTTT. This gives the protein CASSLEVPSGELFF. The rearrangement links TRBV11-2 to TRBJ2-2; D is unclear. The germline CDR1 and CDR2 sequences are SGHAT and FQNNGV. The CDR3 is 14 residues long. Trimming left V 0 bases short and J 7 bases short, with 9 bases between.

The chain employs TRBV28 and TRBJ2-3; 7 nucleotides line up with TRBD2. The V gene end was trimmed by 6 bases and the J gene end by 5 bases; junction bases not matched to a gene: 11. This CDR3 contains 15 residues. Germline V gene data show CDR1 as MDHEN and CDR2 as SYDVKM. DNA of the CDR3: TGTGCCAGCAGCCCCTCGGGCGGGGGAGGAGATACGCAGTATTTT. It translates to CASSPSGGGGDTQYF.

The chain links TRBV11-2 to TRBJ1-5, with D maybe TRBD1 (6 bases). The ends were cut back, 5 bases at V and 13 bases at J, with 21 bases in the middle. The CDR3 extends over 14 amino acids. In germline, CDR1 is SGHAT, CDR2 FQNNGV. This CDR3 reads CASSPLGGGGPQHF. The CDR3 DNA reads TGTGCCAGCAGCCCCCTTGGGGGCGGGGGCCCTCAGCATTTT.

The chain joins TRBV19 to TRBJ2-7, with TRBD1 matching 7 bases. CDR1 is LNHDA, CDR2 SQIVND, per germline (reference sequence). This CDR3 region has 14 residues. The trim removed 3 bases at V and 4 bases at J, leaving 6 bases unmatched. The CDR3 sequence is CASSIPGQTYEQYF. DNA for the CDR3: TGTGCCAGTAGTATCCCGGGACAGACTTACGAGCAGTACTTC.

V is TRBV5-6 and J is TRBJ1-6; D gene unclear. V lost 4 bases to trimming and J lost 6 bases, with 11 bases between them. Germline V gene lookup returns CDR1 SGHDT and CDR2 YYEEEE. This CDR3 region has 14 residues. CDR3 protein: CASSPRAANSPLHF. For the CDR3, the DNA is TGTGCCAGCAGCCCACGAGCCGCTAATTCACCCCTCCACTTT.

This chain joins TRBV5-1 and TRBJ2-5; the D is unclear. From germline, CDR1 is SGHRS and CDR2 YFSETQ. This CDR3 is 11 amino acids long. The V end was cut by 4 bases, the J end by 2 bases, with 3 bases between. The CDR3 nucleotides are TGCGCCAGCAGCATTCAAGAGACCCAGTACTTC. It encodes CASSIQETQYF.

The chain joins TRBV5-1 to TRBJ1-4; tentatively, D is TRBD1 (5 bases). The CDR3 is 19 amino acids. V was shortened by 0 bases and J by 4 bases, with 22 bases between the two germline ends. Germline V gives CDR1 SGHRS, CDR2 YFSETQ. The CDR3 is CASSLAPGVMTAHNEKLFF. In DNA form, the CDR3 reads TGCGCCAGCAGCTTGGCCCCGGGGGTGATGACAGCACATAATGAAAAACTGTTTTTT.

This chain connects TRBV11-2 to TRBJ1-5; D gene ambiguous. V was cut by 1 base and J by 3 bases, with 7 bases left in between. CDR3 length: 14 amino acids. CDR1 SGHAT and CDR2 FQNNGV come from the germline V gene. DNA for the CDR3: TGTGCCAGCAGCTTAGCCTTTAACAATCAGCCCCAGCATTTT. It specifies CASSLAFNNQPQHF.

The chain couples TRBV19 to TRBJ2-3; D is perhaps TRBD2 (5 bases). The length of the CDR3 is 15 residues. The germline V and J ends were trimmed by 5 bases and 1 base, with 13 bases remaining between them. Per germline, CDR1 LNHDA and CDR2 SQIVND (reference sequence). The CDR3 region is CASSSSTRGTDTQYF. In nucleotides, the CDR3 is TGTGCCAGTAGTTCTAGCACGAGAGGCACAGATACGCAGTATTTT.

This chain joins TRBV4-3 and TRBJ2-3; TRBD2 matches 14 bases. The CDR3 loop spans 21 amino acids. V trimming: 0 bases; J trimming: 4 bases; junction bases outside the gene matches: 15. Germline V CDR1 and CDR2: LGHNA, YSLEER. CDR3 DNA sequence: TGCGCCAGCAGCCAAGAAATTCTGAGGACTAGCGGGAGGTTCGTCCCAGATACGCAGTATTTT. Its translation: CASSQEILRTSGRFVPDTQYF.

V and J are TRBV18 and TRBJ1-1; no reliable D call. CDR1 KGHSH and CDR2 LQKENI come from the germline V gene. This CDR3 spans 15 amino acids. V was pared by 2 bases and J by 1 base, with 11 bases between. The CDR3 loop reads CASSPTTVSNTEAFF. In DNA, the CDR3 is TGTGCCAGCTCACCAACGACGGTTTCGAACACTGAAGCTTTCTTT.

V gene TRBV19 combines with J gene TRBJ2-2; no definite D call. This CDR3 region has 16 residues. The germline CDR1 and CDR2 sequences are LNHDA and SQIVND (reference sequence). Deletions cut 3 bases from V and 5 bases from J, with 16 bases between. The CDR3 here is CASSIDRLVGTGELFF. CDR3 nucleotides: TGTGCCAGTAGTATCGACCGACTCGTCGGGACCGGGGAGCTGTTTTTT.

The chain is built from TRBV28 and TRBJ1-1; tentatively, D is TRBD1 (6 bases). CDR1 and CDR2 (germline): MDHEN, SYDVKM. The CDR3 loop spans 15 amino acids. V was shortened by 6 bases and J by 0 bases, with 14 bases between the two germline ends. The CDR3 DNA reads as TGTGCCAGCAGCCAAGGGGGTGGGATGAACACTGAAGCTTTCTTT. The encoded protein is CASSQGGGMNTEAFF.

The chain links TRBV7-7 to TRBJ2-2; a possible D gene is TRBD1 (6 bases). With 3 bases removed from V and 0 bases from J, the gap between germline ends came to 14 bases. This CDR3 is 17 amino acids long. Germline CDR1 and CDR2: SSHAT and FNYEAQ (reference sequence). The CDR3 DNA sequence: TGTGCCAGCAGCTTTGTTTCCGGGACAACGAACACCGGGGAGCTGTTTTTT. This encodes CASSFVSGTTNTGELFF.

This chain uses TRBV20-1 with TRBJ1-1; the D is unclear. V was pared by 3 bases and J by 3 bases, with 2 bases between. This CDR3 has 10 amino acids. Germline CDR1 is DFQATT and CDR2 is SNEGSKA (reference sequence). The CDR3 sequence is CSARHTEAFF. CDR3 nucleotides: TGCAGTGCTAGGCACACTGAAGCTTTCTTT.

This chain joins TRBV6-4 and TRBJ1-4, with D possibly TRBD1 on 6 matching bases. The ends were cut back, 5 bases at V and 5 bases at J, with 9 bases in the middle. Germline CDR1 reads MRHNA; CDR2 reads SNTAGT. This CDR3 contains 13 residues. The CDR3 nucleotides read TGTGCCAGCAGTAGAGACAGGAATGAAAAACTGTTTTTT. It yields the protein CASSRDRNEKLFF.

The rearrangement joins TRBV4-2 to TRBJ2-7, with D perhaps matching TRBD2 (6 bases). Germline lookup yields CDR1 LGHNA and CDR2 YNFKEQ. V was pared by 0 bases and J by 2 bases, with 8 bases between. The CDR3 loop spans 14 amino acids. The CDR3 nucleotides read TGTGCCAGCAGCCAAGAGGAGGGGCCCTACGAGCAGTACTTC. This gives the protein CASSQEEGPYEQYF.

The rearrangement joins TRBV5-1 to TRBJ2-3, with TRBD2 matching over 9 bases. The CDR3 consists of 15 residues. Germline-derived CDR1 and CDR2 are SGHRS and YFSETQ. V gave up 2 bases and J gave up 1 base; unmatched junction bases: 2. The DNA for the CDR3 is TGCGCCAGCAGCTTACCTAGCGGGGGCACAGATACGCAGTATTTT. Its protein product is CASSLPSGGTDTQYF.

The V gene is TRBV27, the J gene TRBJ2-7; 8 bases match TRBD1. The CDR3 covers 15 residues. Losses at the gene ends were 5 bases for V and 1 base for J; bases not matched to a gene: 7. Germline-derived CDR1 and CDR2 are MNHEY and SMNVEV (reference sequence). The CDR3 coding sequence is TGTGCCAGCAGTCCCAGGACAGGGCTATCCTACGAGCAGTACTTC. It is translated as CASSPRTGLSYEQYF.

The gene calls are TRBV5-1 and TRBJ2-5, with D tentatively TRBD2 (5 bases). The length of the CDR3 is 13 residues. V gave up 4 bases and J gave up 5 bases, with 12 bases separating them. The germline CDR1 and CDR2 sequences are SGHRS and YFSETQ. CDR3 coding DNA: TGCGCCAGCAGCCCGAGTAGGGAGGAGACCCAGTACTTC. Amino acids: CASSPSREETQYF.

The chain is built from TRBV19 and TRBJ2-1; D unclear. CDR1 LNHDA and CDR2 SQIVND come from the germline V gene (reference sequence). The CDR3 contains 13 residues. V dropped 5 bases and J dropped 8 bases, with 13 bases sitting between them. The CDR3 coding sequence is TGTGCCAGTAGTTGGGCTAGAGCCGATGAGCAGTTCTTC. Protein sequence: CASSWARADEQFF.

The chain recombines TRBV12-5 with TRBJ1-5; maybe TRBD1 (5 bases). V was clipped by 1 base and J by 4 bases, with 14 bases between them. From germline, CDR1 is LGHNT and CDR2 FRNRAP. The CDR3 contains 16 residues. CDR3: CASGLAGSVQNQPQHF. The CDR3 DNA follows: TGTGCTAGTGGTTTGGCAGGGAGTGTTCAGAATCAGCCCCAGCATTTT.

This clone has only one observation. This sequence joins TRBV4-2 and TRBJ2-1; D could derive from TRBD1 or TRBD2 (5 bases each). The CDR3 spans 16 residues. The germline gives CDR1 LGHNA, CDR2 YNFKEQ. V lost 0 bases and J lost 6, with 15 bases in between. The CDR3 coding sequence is TGTGCCAGCAGCCAAGAAGTTGGGGGTTCCGGCAATGAGCAGTTCTTC. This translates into CASSQEVGGSGNEQFF.

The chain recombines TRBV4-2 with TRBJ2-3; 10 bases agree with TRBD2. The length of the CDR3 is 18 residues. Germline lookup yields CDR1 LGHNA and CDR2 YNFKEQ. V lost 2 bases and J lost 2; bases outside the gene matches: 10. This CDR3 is CASSQRGTSAATTDTQYF. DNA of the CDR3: TGTGCCAGCAGCCAACGCGGGACTAGCGCGGCGACCACAGATACGCAGTATTTT.

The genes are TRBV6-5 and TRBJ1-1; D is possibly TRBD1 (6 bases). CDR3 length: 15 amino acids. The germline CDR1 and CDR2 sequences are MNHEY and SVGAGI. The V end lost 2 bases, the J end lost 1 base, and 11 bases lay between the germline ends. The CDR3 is CASSYRRGANTEAFF. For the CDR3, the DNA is TGTGCCAGCAGTTACCGACGGGGGGCGAACACTGAAGCTTTCTTT.